The 10 T cell receptor beta chains below come from one sample, sequenced in a study of radiation and T cells in renal cell carcinoma. The repertoire was sequenced with immunoSEQ multiplex PCR; TCRdb's copy has only in-frame clones and lacks some. The sample consists of 70,000 to 95,000 clones, 70% to 85% of them appearing once. Described time point: baseline pretreatment blood. Indicated treatment: 15 Gy SBRT to primary tumor, nephrectomy 4 weeks later. The sample here was blood, taken from a patient whose treatment included radiotherapy and nephrectomy. These receptors came from a man in his fifties or sixties with renal cell carcinoma.

The V and J genes are TRBV6-5 and TRBJ1-5; TRBD1 aligns across 10 bases. V shed 7 bases and J 4 bases; nucleotides not matched to a gene: 1. Per the germline V gene, CDR1 is MNHEY and CDR2 is SVGAGI. The CDR3 length is 13 residues. The chain's CDR3 is CASTGQGNQPQHF. As DNA, the CDR3 is TGTGCCAGCACGGGACAGGGGAATCAGCCCCAGCATTTT.

V and J are TRBV10-3 and TRBJ1-2; possibly TRBD1 for D (5 bases). This CDR3 region has 13 residues. Germline V gives CDR1 ENHRY, CDR2 SYGVKD. Between the trimmed V and J ends, which lost 4 bases and 4 bases, there was a span of 10 bases. The CDR3 is CAISAGHPYGYTF. As DNA, the CDR3 is TGTGCCATCAGTGCGGGGCATCCCTATGGCTACACCTTC.

The rearrangement joins TRBV7-8 to TRBJ2-5; tentative D call: TRBD2 (5 bases). The CDR3 has 12 residues. CDR1 and CDR2 (germline): SGHVS, FQNEAQ. V lost 0 bases and J lost 7, with 6 bases in between. The CDR3 region is CASSLAEGTQYF. The DNA for the CDR3 is TGTGCCAGCAGCTTAGCAGAGGGGACCCAGTACTTC.

V and J are TRBV28 and TRBJ2-7; 8 positions agree with TRBD1. Germline lookup yields CDR1 MDHEN and CDR2 SYDVKM. This CDR3 spans 13 amino acids. V gave up 8 bases and J gave up 4 bases; unmatched junction bases: 7. CDR3 in amino acids: CASVDRGTYEQYF. The DNA for the CDR3 is TGTGCCAGCGTTGACAGGGGAACTTACGAGCAGTACTTC.

The chain couples TRBV4-2 to TRBJ2-5, with D perhaps TRBD1 (5 bases). V was clipped by 0 bases and J by 2 bases, with 10 bases between them. The germline V gene has CDR1 LGHNA and CDR2 YNFKEQ. The CDR3 sequence is 15 residues long. The CDR3 region has the DNA TGTGCCAGCAGCCAAGAGTCAGGGTGGCAAGAGACCCAGTACTTC. This gives the protein CASSQESGWQETQYF.

The chain links TRBV20-1 to TRBJ2-7, with D possibly being TRBD1 (5 bases). The CDR3 extends over 11 amino acids. Germline loops: CDR1 DFQATT, CDR2 SNEGSKA (reference sequence). The V end lost 3 bases, the J end lost 6 bases, and 9 bases lay between the germline ends. For the CDR3, the DNA is TGCAGTGCTAGTGTAGGGGCCGAGCAGTACTTC. This translates into CSASVGAEQYF.

This chain connects TRBV6-5 to TRBJ2-3; 8 bases map to TRBD1. Trimming removed 5 bases from V and 3 bases from J; junction bases left unmatched: 7. Per germline, CDR1 MNHEY and CDR2 SVGAGI. The length of the CDR3 is 15 residues. CDR3 in DNA: TGTGCCAGCAGTAACTGGCAGGGGGCTACAGATACGCAGTATTTT. Residues: CASSNWQGATDTQYF.

The genes are TRBV6-6 and TRBJ2-7; TRBD2 agrees at 13 bases. Germline trimming cut 7 bases from V and 5 bases from J; bases unmatched to any gene: 8. This CDR3 is built from 15 residues. Germline-derived CDR1 and CDR2 are MNHNY and SVGAGI (reference sequence). CDR3 amino acids: CASTPRLAGGHEQYF. The CDR3 DNA reads as TGTGCCAGCACCCCGCGACTAGCGGGAGGCCACGAGCAGTACTTC.

This clone was recorded once. This chain joins TRBV6-5 and TRBJ1-1; D gene unclear. The germline V gene has CDR1 MNHEY and CDR2 SVGAGI. This CDR3 is 14 amino acids long. V was shortened by 2 bases and J by 4 bases, with 11 bases between the two germline ends. The CDR3 sequence is CASSYRGAPTEAFF. CDR3 nucleotides: TGTGCCAGCAGTTACCGGGGAGCCCCCACTGAAGCTTTCTTT.

The chain joins TRBV7-8 to TRBJ2-7, with 11 bases fitting TRBD2. V shed 4 bases, J shed 1 base, and the junction held 12 bases outside the gene matches. The V gene's germline CDR1 is SGHVS and CDR2 FQNEAQ. There are 18 residues in the CDR3. The CDR3 region is CASSSPRLLAGVSYEQYF. The CDR3 DNA is TGTGCCAGCAGCTCCCCAAGACTACTAGCGGGAGTTTCCTACGAGCAGTACTTC.